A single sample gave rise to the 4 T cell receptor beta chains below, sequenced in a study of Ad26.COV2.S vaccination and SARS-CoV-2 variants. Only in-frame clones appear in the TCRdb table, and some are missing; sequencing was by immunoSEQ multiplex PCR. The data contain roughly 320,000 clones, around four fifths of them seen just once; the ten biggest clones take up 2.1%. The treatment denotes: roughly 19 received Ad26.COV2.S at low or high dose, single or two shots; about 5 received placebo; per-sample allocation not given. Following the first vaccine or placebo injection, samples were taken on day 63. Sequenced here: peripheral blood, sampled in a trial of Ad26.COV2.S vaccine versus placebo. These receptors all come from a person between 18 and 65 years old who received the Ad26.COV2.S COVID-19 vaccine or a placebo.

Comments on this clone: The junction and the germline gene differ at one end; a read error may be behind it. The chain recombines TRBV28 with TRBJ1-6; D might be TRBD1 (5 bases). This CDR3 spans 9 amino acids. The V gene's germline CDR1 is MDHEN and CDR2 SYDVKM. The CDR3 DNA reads TGTGCCAGCAGTGCCGGGGCGCCCTTT. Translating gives CASSAGAPF.

CDR3 sequence: CASREGQGPNSPLHF. The CDR3, as DNA: TGTGCCAGCAGGGAAGGACAGGGCCCCAATTCACCCCTCCACTTT. The rearrangement links TRBV6-6 to TRBJ1-6, with TRBD1 matching 8 bases. Germline CDR1 and CDR2: MNHNY and SVGAGI (reference sequence). After removal of 6 bases from V and 7 bases from J, the junction contained 8 bases not matched to a gene. This CDR3 is built from 15 residues.

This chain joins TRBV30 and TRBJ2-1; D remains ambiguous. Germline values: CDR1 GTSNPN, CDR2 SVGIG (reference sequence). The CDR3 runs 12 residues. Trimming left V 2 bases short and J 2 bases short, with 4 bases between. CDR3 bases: TGTGCCTGGAGTCTGCCCTACAATGAGCAGTTCTTC. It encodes CAWSLPYNEQFF.

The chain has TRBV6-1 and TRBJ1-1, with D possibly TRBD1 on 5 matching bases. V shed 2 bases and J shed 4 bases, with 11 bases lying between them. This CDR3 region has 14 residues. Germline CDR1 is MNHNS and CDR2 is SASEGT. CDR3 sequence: CASSELTRGTEAFF. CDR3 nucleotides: TGTGCCAGCAGTGAACTTACAAGGGGCACTGAAGCTTTCTTT.